This TCR beta chain was captured by sequencing in a study of blood T cells in healthy people across ages. Whole-study context: Template-switching capture recovered about one barcoded beta molecule per two T cells.

General study findings and limits: Naive CD4+ cells and diversity were both higher in long-lived donors than in aged donors.

The authors ran a second PCR of about 7 to 12 cycles using a sample-barcoded 5' primer and a J-beta primer mix. Each cDNA was tagged by a template-switch adaptor containing 12 random nucleotides. One entry per CDR3 protein, called by TCRdb with MiXCR from the 5' RACE reads. The table shows 1 million to 1.2 million distinct CDR3 sequences, with less than 45% occurring only once. Of note for this clonotype: Its antigen is not known.

With 7 bases removed from V and 1 base from J, the gap between germline ends came to 19 bases. Looked up from germline, CDR1 is MNHEY and CDR2 is SVGEGT. This CDR3 has 16 residues. Sequencing was carried out using blood. The TCR sequence derives from a man in his late teens or twenties in good health. V gene TRBV6-2 or TRBV6-3 combines with J gene TRBJ1-1; D perhaps matches TRBD1 (5 bases). The CDR3 spells CASKTPSRRGNTEAFF. DNA of the CDR3: TGTGCCAGCAAGACACCCTCACGAAGGGGGAACACTGAAGCTTTCTTT.